This TCR beta chain was sequenced during a study of shared clonotypes between healthy human individuals. V trimming: 4 bases; J trimming: 11 bases; junction bases outside the gene matches: 17. Germline loops: CDR1 SGHRS, CDR2 YFSETQ. This CDR3 contains 15 residues. Assay: immunoSEQ multiplex PCR; the TCRdb copy retains only in-frame clones and omits some. The sample has roughly 1 million clones, 75% to 80% seen once. What was sequenced was memory CD4+ T cells from PBMCs. As for subset: CD45RA-negative fraction. This sequence originates from a man between 18 and 35 years old in good health. Some clones in this sample may be carry-over from other donors' samples. The chain links TRBV5-1 to TRBJ2-5; the match to TRBD1 covers 7 bases. CDR3 sequence (DNA): TGCGCCAGCAGCACGACACAGGGGTCCTGGGAGAATCAGTACTTC. Residues: CASSTTQGSWENQYF.